This TCR beta chain was recovered during a study of graft-versus-host responses after intestinal transplantation. Study at large: Induction with anti-thymocyte globulin, then tacrolimus and steroids for approximately three years, was given to all recipients.

Responder cells labeled with CFSE (approximately 200,000) were co-plated with irradiated stimulator cells labeled with violet dye (approximately 200,000). Study-level results: Early HvG declines after transplant were associated with peak circulating GvH clone levels.

Measured with immunoSEQ multiplex PCR; TCRdb has only the in-frame clones, and not every one. The sample yields more than 15,000 clones, around 42% seen once. Per the germline V gene, CDR1 is SGHRS and CDR2 is YFSETQ. The CDR3 is 15 residues long. With 4 bases removed from V and 3 bases from J, the gap between germline ends came to 17 bases. The sequence was obtained from a human patient who received an intestinal transplant. The source material was alloreactive CD8+ T cells from a mixed lymphocyte reaction culture, sampled before intestinal transplant. Specified subset: CFSE-low proliferating T cells sorted from roughly 6-day pre-transplant mixed lymphocyte reaction (GvH or HvG direction). V is TRBV5-1 and J is TRBJ2-7; D unclear. The CDR3 reads CASSDSVLDFYEQYF. CDR3 DNA sequence: TGCGCCAGCAGCGATTCAGTCCTAGATTTCTACGAGCAGTACTTC.